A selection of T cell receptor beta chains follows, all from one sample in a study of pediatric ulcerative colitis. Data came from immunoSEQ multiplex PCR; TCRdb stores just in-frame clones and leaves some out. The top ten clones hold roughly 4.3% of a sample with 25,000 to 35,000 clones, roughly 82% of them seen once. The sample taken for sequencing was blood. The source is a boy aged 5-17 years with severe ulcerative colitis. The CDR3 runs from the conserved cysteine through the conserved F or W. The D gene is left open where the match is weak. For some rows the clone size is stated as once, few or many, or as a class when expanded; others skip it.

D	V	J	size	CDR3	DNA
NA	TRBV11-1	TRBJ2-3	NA	CASSLETDTQYF	TGTGCCAGCAGCTTGGAAACAGATACGCAGTATTTT
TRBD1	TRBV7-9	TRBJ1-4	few	CASSYGRGPEKLFF	TGTGCCAGCAGCTACGGCAGGGGGCCTGAAAAACTGTTTTTT
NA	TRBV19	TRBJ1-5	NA	CASSFHPSNQPQHF	TGTGCCAGTAGCTTTCACCCGAGCAATCAGCCCCAGCATTTT
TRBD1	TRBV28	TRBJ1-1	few	CASKQGANTEAFF	TGTGCCAGCAAACAGGGGGCCAACACTGAAGCTTTCTTT
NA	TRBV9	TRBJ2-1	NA	CASSVGLPQKFF	TGTGCCAGCAGCGTAGGGCTACCTCAAAAGTTCTTC
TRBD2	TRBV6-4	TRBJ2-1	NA	CASSDSAGGMDEQFF	TGTGCCAGCAGTGACTCAGCGGGGGGAATGGATGAGCAGTTCTTC
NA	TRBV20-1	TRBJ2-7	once	CSAYRDYEQYF	TGCAGTGCGTACAGGGACTACGAGCAGTACTTC
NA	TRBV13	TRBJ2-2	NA	CASSLAAGNTGELFF	TGTGCCAGCAGCCTCGCGGCAGGGAACACCGGGGAGCTGTTTTTT
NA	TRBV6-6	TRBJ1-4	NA	CASSPAGEKLFF	TGTGCCAGCAGCCCCGCGGGAGAAAAACTGTTTTTT
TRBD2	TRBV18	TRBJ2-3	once	CASSPRRGGTDTQYF	TGTGCCAGCTCACCACGGCGGGGGGGCACAGATACGCAGTATTTT
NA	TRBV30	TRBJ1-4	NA	CAWSLPPINEKLFF	TGTGCCTGGAGTTTGCCGCCAATAAATGAAAAACTGTTTTTT
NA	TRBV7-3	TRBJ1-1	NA	CASSTRGDTEAFF	TGTGCCAGCAGTACAAGGGGTGACACTGAAGCTTTCTTT
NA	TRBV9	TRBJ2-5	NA	CASSVARGSGETQYF	TGTGCCAGCAGCGTAGCTCGCGGGTCTGGAGAGACCCAGTACTTC
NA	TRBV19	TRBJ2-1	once	CASSIDGVGVQNEQFF	TGTGCCAGTAGTATAGATGGGGTCGGAGTACAGAATGAGCAGTTCTTC
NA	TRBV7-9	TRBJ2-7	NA	CASSHDSFSYEQYF	TGTGCCAGCAGCCACGACAGTTTCTCCTACGAGCAGTACTTC
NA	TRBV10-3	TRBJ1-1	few	CATNQGKNTEAFF	TGTGCCACCAATCAGGGGAAGAACACTGAAGCTTTCTTT
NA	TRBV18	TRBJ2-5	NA	CASSKGETQYF	TGTGCCAGCTCAAAGGGGGAGACCCAGTACTTC
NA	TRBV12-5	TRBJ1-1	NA	CASGLEDTEAFF	TGTGCTAGTGGATTGGAAGACACTGAAGCTTTCTTT
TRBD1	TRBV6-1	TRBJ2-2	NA	CASRRTGVDTGELFF	TGTGCCAGCAGGCGCACAGGGGTCGACACCGGGGAGCTGTTTTTT
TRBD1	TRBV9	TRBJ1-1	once	CASSVGTGDTEAFF	TGTGCCAGCAGCGTAGGGACAGGGGACACTGAAGCTTTCTTT
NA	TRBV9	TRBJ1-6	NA	CAVISGISSYNSPLHF	TGTGCCGTCATCTCGGGGATTAGCTCCTATAATTCACCCCTCCACTTT
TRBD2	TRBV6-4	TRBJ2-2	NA	CASSDLAGANTGELFF	TGTGCCAGCAGTGACTTAGCGGGGGCGAACACCGGGGAGCTGTTTTTT
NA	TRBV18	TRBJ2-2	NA	CASSPSGELFF	TGTGCCAGCTCACCCTCCGGGGAGCTGTTTTTT
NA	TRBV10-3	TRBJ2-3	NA	CAISESSTDTQYF	TGTGCCATCAGTGAGTCGTCCACAGATACGCAGTATTTT
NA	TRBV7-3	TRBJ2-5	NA	CASSFRRSETQYF	TGTGCCAGCAGCTTTCGACGATCGGAGACCCAGTACTTC
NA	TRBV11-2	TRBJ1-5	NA	CPRGGGHF	TGTCCCAGGGGAGGCGGGCATTTT
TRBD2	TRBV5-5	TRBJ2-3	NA	CASSLGLAGSKTQYF	TGTGCCAGCAGCTTGGGACTAGCAGGGAGTAAGACGCAGTATTTT
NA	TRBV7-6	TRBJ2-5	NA	CASSLAGAETQYF	TGTGCCAGCAGCTTAGCAGGGGCCGAGACCCAGTACTTC
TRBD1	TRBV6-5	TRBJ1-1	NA	CASSYSGQPNTEAFF	TGTGCCAGCAGTTACTCGGGACAGCCGAACACTGAAGCTTTCTTT
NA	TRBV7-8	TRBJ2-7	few	CASSFGTPTVEQYF	TGTGCCAGCAGCTTTGGGACCCCCACGGTGGAGCAGTACTTC
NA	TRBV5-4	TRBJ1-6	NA	CASRVTGPHNSPLHF	TGTGCCAGCAGGGTCACCGGGCCTCATAATTCACCCCTCCACTTT
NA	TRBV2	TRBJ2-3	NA	CASSAVRTDTQYF	TGTGCCAGCAGTGCCGTGCGAACAGATACGCAGTATTTT
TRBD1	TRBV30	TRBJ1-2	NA	CAWSVRQGTGYTF	TGTGCCTGGAGTGTACGACAGGGCACTGGCTACACCTTC
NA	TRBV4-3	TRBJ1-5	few	CASSPDRDGNQPQHF	TGCGCCAGCAGCCCAGACCGGGACGGCAATCAGCCCCAGCATTTT
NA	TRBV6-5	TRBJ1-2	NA	CASSSRDLLWNYGYTF	TGTGCCAGCAGTTCCCGGGACCTCCTATGGAACTATGGCTACACCTTC
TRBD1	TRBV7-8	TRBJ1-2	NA	CASSSPGTGYNYGYTF	TGTGCCAGCAGCTCCCCCGGGACAGGGTATAACTATGGCTACACCTTC
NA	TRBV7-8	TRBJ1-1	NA	CASSLETAKAFF	TGTGCCAGCAGCTTAGAGACAGCTAAAGCTTTCTTT
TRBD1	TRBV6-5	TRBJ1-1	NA	CASSPGGTEAFF	TGTGCCAGCAGCCCAGGGGGGACTGAAGCTTTCTTT
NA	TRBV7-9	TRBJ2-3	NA	CASSPQDILTDTQYF	TGTGCCAGCAGCCCGCAGGACATTCTCACAGATACGCAGTATTTT
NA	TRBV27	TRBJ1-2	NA	CASSSIQGRGNYGYTF	TGTGCCAGCAGTTCGATACAGGGAAGAGGGAACTATGGCTACACCTTC
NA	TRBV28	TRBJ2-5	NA	CASSLDSPQETQYF	TGTGCCAGCAGCCTGGACAGTCCACAAGAGACCCAGTACTTC
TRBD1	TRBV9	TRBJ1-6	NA	CASSVVGTGDSPLHF	TGTGCCAGCAGCGTAGTCGGGACAGGGGATTCACCCCTCCACTTT
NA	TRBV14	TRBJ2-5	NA	CASSFSGGSETQYF	TGTGCCAGCAGCTTCTCGGGCGGATCAGAGACCCAGTACTTC
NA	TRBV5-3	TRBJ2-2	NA	CARRGDTGELFF	TGTGCCAGAAGAGGGGACACCGGGGAGCTGTTTTTT
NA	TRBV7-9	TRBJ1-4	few	CASSLALAPTNEKLFF	TGTGCCAGCAGCTTAGCCCTTGCTCCAACTAATGAAAAACTGTTTTTT
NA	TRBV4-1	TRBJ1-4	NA	CASSQMPRAQEKLFF	TGCGCCAGCAGCCAGATGCCCCGCGCCCAAGAAAAACTGTTTTTT
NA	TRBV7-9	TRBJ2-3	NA	CASSLVEEADTQYF	TGTGCCAGCAGCTTAGTAGAAGAGGCAGATACGCAGTATTTT
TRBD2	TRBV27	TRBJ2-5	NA	CASSLASGGEETQYF	TGTGCCAGCAGTTTAGCTAGCGGGGGGGAAGAGACCCAGTACTTC
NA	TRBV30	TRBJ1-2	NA	CAWSVRRALYYGYTF	TGTGCCTGGAGTGTACGAAGGGCCTTATACTATGGCTACACCTTC
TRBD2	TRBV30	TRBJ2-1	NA	CAWSALSRGDYNEQFF	TGTGCCTGGAGTGCTCTCAGTCGGGGGGACTACAATGAGCAGTTCTTC
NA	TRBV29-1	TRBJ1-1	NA	CSAEGWGDTEAFF	TGCAGCGCCGAGGGCTGGGGGGACACTGAAGCTTTCTTT
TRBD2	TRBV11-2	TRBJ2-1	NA	CASSLVGGNEQFF	TGTGCCAGCAGCTTAGTCGGGGGGAACGAGCAGTTCTTC
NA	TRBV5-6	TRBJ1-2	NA	CASSLVGGALANYGYTF	TGTGCCAGCAGCTTGGTGGGCGGAGCCTTAGCTAACTATGGCTACACCTTC
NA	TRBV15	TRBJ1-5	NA	CAPDPRARQPQHF	TGTGCCCCTGACCCAAGGGCTCGACAGCCCCAGCATTTT
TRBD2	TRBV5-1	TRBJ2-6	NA	CASSPLGRGDVLTF	TGCGCCAGCAGCCCTTTGGGACGGGGGGACGTCCTGACTTTC
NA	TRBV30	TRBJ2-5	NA	CAWNRGGETQYF	TGTGCCTGGAACAGGGGAGGGGAGACCCAGTACTTC
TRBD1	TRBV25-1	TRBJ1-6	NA	CASAGQENSPLHF	TGTGCCAGCGCAGGACAGGAAAATTCACCCCTCCACTTT
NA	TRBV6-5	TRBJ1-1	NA	CASRPGPSEAFF	TGTGCCAGCAGGCCGGGGCCCTCTGAAGCTTTCTTT
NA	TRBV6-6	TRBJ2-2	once	CASSPPGAGGELFF	TGTGCCAGCAGCCCACCGGGGGCGGGTGGGGAGCTGTTTTTT